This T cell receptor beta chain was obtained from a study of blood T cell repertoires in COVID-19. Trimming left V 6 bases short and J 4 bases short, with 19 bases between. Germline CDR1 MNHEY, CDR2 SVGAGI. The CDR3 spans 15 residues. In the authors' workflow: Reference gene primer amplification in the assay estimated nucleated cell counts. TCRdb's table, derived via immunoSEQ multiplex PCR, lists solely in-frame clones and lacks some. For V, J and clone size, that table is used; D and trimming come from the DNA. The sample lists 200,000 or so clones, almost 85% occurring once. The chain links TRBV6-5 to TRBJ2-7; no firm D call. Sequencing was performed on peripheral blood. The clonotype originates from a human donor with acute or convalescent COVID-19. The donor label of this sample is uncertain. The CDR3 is CASRPEFWKVYEQYF. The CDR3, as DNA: TGTGCCAGCAGGCCGGAGTTCTGGAAGGTATACGAGCAGTACTTC.